Shown below are 32 T cell receptor beta chains from a single sample sequenced in a study of OX40 agonist ivuxolimab in advanced cancers. The assay was immunoSEQ multiplex PCR, and TCRdb's table has in-frame clones only and misses some. The table records approximately 90,000 clones, over 75% of them present only once. Sample: CD4+ or CD8+ T cells sorted from blood, taken in a trial of the OX40 agonist ivuxolimab. These receptors all come from an adult with an advanced solid tumor such as melanoma, head and neck, liver or kidney cancer.

The rearrangement joins TRBV4-2 to TRBJ2-7; D remains ambiguous. Between the trimmed V and J ends, which lost 2 bases and 0 bases, there was a span of 5 bases. Germline V gene lookup returns CDR1 LGHNA and CDR2 YNFKEQ. The CDR3 contains 13 residues. CDR3 region: CASSQQSSYEQYF. CDR3 in DNA: TGTGCCAGCAGCCAACAAAGCTCCTACGAGCAGTACTTC.

V usage is TRBV19 and J usage is TRBJ1-4; 8 bases map to TRBD1. The junction had 2 bases not matched to a gene; V was cut back by 6 bases and J by 5 bases. The CDR3 contains 13 residues. CDR1 and CDR2 from the germline V gene are LNHDA and SQIVND (reference sequence). The CDR3 is CASSRGPNEKLFF. In DNA, the CDR3 is TGTGCCAGTAGCAGGGGGCCGAATGAAAAACTGTTTTTT.

The chain carries TRBV5-6 and TRBJ2-5, with TRBD1 matching over 12 bases. V gave up 3 bases and J gave up 4 bases; unmatched junction bases: 7. Germline lookup yields CDR1 SGHDT and CDR2 YYEEEE. This CDR3 is 16 amino acids long. The CDR3 protein is CASSWGTGGASETQYF. The CDR3 nucleotides are TGTGCCAGCAGCTGGGGGACAGGGGGCGCCTCAGAGACCCAGTACTTC.

This chain joins TRBV5-1 and TRBJ1-5; 7 bases fit TRBD1. The germline V gene has CDR1 SGHRS and CDR2 YFSETQ. V lost 4 bases to trimming and J lost 2 bases; unmatched junction nucleotides: 9. This CDR3 region has 16 residues. CDR3 loop: CASSLDNRGGNQPQHF. CDR3 bases: TGCGCCAGCAGCCTAGACAACAGGGGCGGCAATCAGCCCCAGCATTTT.

This chain uses TRBV5-1 with TRBJ2-1; D may match TRBD1 or TRBD2 (5 bases each). This CDR3 has 15 amino acids. CDR1 and CDR2 (germline): SGHRS, YFSETQ. The V and J ends lost 0 bases and 8 bases respectively, with 15 bases between them. The CDR3 DNA reads as TGCGCCAGCAGCTTGGATTCTGGGGGAATTTATGAGCAGTTCTTC. The encoded protein is CASSLDSGGIYEQFF.

The chain is built from TRBV6-6 and TRBJ1-6; D gene uncertain. There are 13 residues in the CDR3. V lost 6 bases to trimming and J lost 8 bases, with 11 bases between them. CDR1 and CDR2 (germline): MNHNY, SVGAGI (reference sequence). The CDR3 region has the DNA TGTGCCAGCAGACACCTAGAGGATTCACCCCTCCACTTT. Encoded protein: CASRHLEDSPLHF.

This rearrangement joins TRBV23-1 to TRBJ1-2; a possible D gene is TRBD1 (5 bases). TRBV23-1 is filed as an ORF, its function uncertain. The V end was cut by 2 bases, the J end by 4 bases, with 11 bases between. The CDR3 is 14 amino acids. The chain's CDR3 is CASSQGPGIYGYTF. The CDR3 DNA follows: TGCGCCAGCAGTCAAGGTCCAGGGATCTATGGCTACACCTTC.

The V call is TRBV19, the J call TRBJ2-7; D call uncertain. Germline V gene lookup returns CDR1 LNHDA and CDR2 SQIVND (reference sequence). The germline V and J ends were trimmed by 5 bases and 3 bases, with 14 bases remaining between them. The CDR3 has 14 amino acids. The CDR3 nucleotides are TGTGCCAGTAGTTCCCTTTCGGAGTTCTACGAGCAGTACTTC. Translating it yields CASSSLSEFYEQYF.

In this sample, this clone turned up a few times. V and J are TRBV10-3 and TRBJ1-1; D unresolved. The length of the CDR3 is 12 residues. Germline CDR1 and CDR2: ENHRY and SYGVKD. Trimming shortened V by 10 bases and J by 1 base, and 10 bases separated the two germline ends. The CDR3 DNA reads as TGTGCCACGAGAACAGAGAACACTGAAGCTTTCTTT. Translated: CATRTENTEAFF.

The chain carries TRBV27 and TRBJ1-6; D is perhaps TRBD1 (5 bases). Germline CDR1 reads MNHEY; CDR2 reads SMNVEV (reference sequence). V lost 7 bases and J 0 bases, leaving 13 bases between the germline ends. This CDR3 has 16 amino acids. The DNA of the CDR3 is TGTGCCAGCACCCCGGGACGGAGCTCCTATAATTCACCCCTCCACTTT. Protein: CASTPGRSSYNSPLHF.

CDR3 nucleotide sequence: TGTGCTAGTGGTTCCGGACAGGGAGAGACCCAGTACTTC. Translation gives CASGSGQGETQYF. The chain recombines TRBV12-5 with TRBJ2-5; TRBD1 matches 8 bases. The germline V gene has CDR1 LGHNT and CDR2 FRNRAP. The CDR3 is 13 amino acids. The trim removed 4 bases at V and 4 bases at J, leaving 2 bases unmatched. The variable domain in full, with the rest retrieved from reference TRBV12-5 and TRBJ2-5, is DARVTQTPRHKVTEMGQEVTMRCQPILGHNTVFWYRQTMMQGLELLAYFRNRAPLDDSGMPKDRFSAEMPDATLATLKIQPSEPRDSAVYFCASGSGQGETQYFGPGTRLLVL.

This clone was picked up one time. The chain uses TRBV29-1 and TRBJ1-4; 10 nucleotides match TRBD1. The CDR3 loop spans 15 amino acids. CDR1 is SQVTM and CDR2 is ANQGSEA in the germline V gene. V shed 7 bases, J shed 7 bases, and the junction held 12 bases outside the gene matches. The chain's CDR3 is CSARGDRGGPEKLFF. The DNA for the CDR3 is TGCAGCGCTCGGGGGGACAGGGGCGGCCCTGAAAAACTGTTTTTT.

The chain links TRBV5-1 to TRBJ2-4; D perhaps matches TRBD2 (6 bases). V was shortened by 4 bases and J by 0 bases, with 14 bases between the two germline ends. CDR1 is SGHRS and CDR2 is YFSETQ in the germline V gene. The CDR3 runs to 16 residues. Here the CDR3 reads CASSPLGGSAKNIQYF. The DNA for the CDR3 is TGCGCCAGCAGCCCTTTGGGGGGATCAGCCAAAAACATTCAGTACTTC.

The genes are TRBV12-5 and TRBJ1-5, with a tentative D call TRBD1 (5 bases). This CDR3 spans 13 amino acids. Germline CDR1 reads LGHNT; CDR2 reads FRNRAP. V lost 8 bases and J lost 4, with 12 bases in between. CDR3 DNA: TGTGCTAGTCATTGGGGGGGGAATCAGCCCCAGCATTTT. Protein: CASHWGGNQPQHF.

V usage is TRBV4-2 and J usage is TRBJ2-7, with 10 bases matching TRBD2. Germline CDR1 reads LGHNA; CDR2 reads YNFKEQ. V dropped 0 bases and J dropped 6; count of bases not matched to a gene: 5. This CDR3 is 15 amino acids long. The CDR3 DNA reads as TGTGCCAGCAGCCAAGAGGAGCGGGGGGGCCTCGAGCAGTACTTC. Protein product: CASSQEERGGLEQYF.

CDR3 in DNA: TGTGCCAGCAGTGCCAGGAGCTCCTACGAGCAGTACTTC. Its protein product is CASSARSSYEQYF. The chain is built from TRBV6-4 and TRBJ2-7; D is undetermined. Germline V gene sequence: CDR1 MRHNA, CDR2 SNTAGT. With 4 bases removed from V and 0 bases from J, the gap between germline ends came to 7 bases. The CDR3 is made up of 13 amino acids.

This chain connects TRBV6-5 to TRBJ1-2, with D possibly TRBD1 on 5 matching bases. Germline CDR1 is MNHEY and CDR2 is SVGAGI. The CDR3 has 15 residues. Trimming took off 2 bases at V and 0 bases at J, with 10 bases between the two ends. Written as DNA, the CDR3 is TGTGCCAGCAGTTACGGGGGGTCCTCTAACTATGGCTACACCTTC. This gives the protein CASSYGGSSNYGYTF.

The rearrangement joins TRBV5-6 to TRBJ1-6, with D possibly TRBD1 on 6 matching bases. Trimming removed 4 bases at V and 8 bases at J, with 16 bases between. CDR1 and CDR2 (germline): SGHDT, YYEEEE. The length of the CDR3 is 15 residues. The CDR3 DNA reads TGTGCCAGCAGCCCTGGGGGGGGCGGCGATTCACCCCTCCACTTT. Translating it yields CASSPGGGGDSPLHF.

DNA for the CDR3: TGTGCCAGCAGCGCGGGTCGACAGGTCTCTGGAAACACCATATATTTT. It codes for CASSAGRQVSGNTIYF. The V and J genes are TRBV9 and TRBJ1-3; TRBD1 might be the D (6 bases). Trimming left V 3 bases short and J 0 bases short, with 13 bases between. CDR3 length: 16 amino acids. Germline CDR1 SGDLS, CDR2 YYNGEE.

The chain carries TRBV5-4 and TRBJ2-7, with 7 bases identical to TRBD1. V was clipped by 0 bases and J by 3 bases; unmatched bases: 6. The V gene's germline CDR1 is SGHNT and CDR2 YYREEE (reference sequence). The length of the CDR3 is 15 residues. The DNA of the CDR3 is TGTGCCAGCAGCTTGGCCGCGGCAGGGGGCTACGAGCAGTACTTC. Its protein is CASSLAAAGGYEQYF.

The chain couples TRBV7-4 to TRBJ2-3; TRBD2 aligns across 10 bases. From germline, CDR1 is SGHVT and CDR2 SQSDAQ. V shed 3 bases and J 6 bases; nucleotides not matched to a gene: 9. This CDR3 spans 16 amino acids. The CDR3 DNA follows: TGTGCCAGCAGCTTTGGGTCTAGCGGGGGCGGGGATACGCAGTATTTT. Amino acids: CASSFGSSGGGDTQYF.

This clone was seen a single time. Distinct nucleotide sequences in the sample also encode this CDR3. The rearrangement uses TRBV5-1 and TRBJ1-1; no firm D call. CDR1 is SGHRS, CDR2 YFSETQ, per germline. The CDR3 length is 14 residues. V lost 0 bases and J lost 5, with 11 bases in between. This chain's CDR3 is CASSLEGGRTEAFF. CDR3 bases: TGCGCCAGCAGCTTGGAGGGCGGACGAACTGAAGCTTTCTTT.

V usage is TRBV5-6 and J usage is TRBJ1-1, with a tentative D call TRBD1 (5 bases). The germline V and J ends were trimmed by 0 bases and 7 bases, with 10 bases remaining between them. The CDR3 sequence is 13 residues long. The germline V gene encodes CDR1 SGHDT and CDR2 YYEEEE. Written as DNA, the CDR3 is TGTGCCAGCAGCTTGGGACAGACCTATGAAGCTTTCTTT. Its translation: CASSLGQTYEAFF.

This chain connects TRBV18 to TRBJ1-2; 9 positions agree with TRBD1. The CDR3 is 14 amino acids. Germline CDR1 is KGHSH and CDR2 is LQKENI. V shed 6 bases and J 5 bases; nucleotides not matched to a gene: 7. The CDR3: CASSPGQGRYGYTF. Here the CDR3 DNA reads TGTGCCAGCTCGCCGGGACAGGGAAGGTATGGCTACACCTTC.

This clone was seen only a few times. The CDR3 loop reads CASSLSGGGYSYEQYF. CDR3 coding DNA: TGTGCCAGCAGCTTATCTGGCGGGGGTTACTCCTACGAGCAGTACTTC. The V call is TRBV5-6, the J call TRBJ2-7; 7 bases are shared with TRBD2. Germline assignment: CDR1 SGHDT and CDR2 YYEEEE. Germline trimming cut 2 bases from V and 0 bases from J; bases unmatched to any gene: 8. CDR3 size: 16 residues.

This chain's CDR3 is CASTLSSYNEQFF. The CDR3 DNA is TGTGCCAGTACCCTAAGCTCCTACAATGAGCAGTTCTTC. The chain couples TRBV19 to TRBJ2-1; D unresolved. CDR3 size: 13 residues. Trimming removed 7 bases at V and 0 bases at J, with 7 bases between. Germline CDR1 reads LNHDA; CDR2 reads SQIVND (reference sequence).

The chain has TRBV2 and TRBJ1-4; 7 positions match TRBD1. Germline CDR1 SNHLY, CDR2 FYNNEI. There are 16 residues in the CDR3. The ends lost 3 bases at V and 7 bases at J; junction bases unmatched: 11. This CDR3 is CASSDPVDRTGEKLFF. As DNA, the CDR3 is TGTGCCAGCAGTGATCCGGTGGACAGGACTGGTGAAAAACTGTTTTTT.

As for this clone: One junction end does not reproduce the germline sequence, and a read error may be involved. The chain links TRBV19 to TRBJ2-2; the match to TRBD2 covers 9 bases. Looked up from germline, CDR1 is LNHDA and CDR2 is SQIVND (reference sequence). The CDR3 sequence is 16 residues long. The CDR3 DNA reads as TGTGCCAGTAGTGGTGGACCGCGGGGGGGGACCGAGGAGCTGTTTTTT. It yields the protein CASSGGPRGGTEELFF.

V gene TRBV6-5 combines with J gene TRBJ2-5; 12 nucleotides match TRBD2. Germline V gives CDR1 MNHEY, CDR2 SVGAGI. The CDR3 is 15 residues long. V shed 7 bases, J shed 7 bases, and the junction held 10 bases outside the gene matches. CDR3 bases: TGTGCCAGCATAGGGGGACTAGCGGGTGGATGGACCCAGTACTTC. It translates to CASIGGLAGGWTQYF.

The V and J genes are TRBV6-4 and TRBJ2-3; TRBD1 matches 10 bases. The junction had 12 bases not matched to a gene; V was cut back by 5 bases and J by 1 base. The length of the CDR3 is 18 residues. CDR1 is MRHNA and CDR2 is SNTAGT in the germline V gene. In nucleotides, the CDR3 is TGTGCCAGCAGTCCGGGACAGGGGACGGGGGGGCGCACAGATACGCAGTATTTT. This gives the protein CASSPGQGTGGRTDTQYF.

This sequence joins TRBV19 and TRBJ2-2, with D possibly matching TRBD2 (6 bases). The CDR3 is 15 amino acids. In germline, CDR1 is LNHDA, CDR2 SQIVND (reference sequence). V was clipped by 5 bases and J by 2 bases, with 12 bases between them. The CDR3 region has the DNA TGTGCCAGTAGTTCCCCGGGGGACAACACCGGGGAGCTGTTTTTT. Encoded protein: CASSSPGDNTGELFF. The whole variable domain, filled in from reference TRBV19 and TRBJ2-2, reads DGGITQSPKYLFRKEGQNVTLSCEQNLNHDAMYWYRQDPGQGLRLIYYSQIVNDFQKGDIAEGYSVSREKKESFPLTVTSAQKNPTAFYLCASSSPGDNTGELFFGEGSRLTVL.

In DNA form, the CDR3 reads TGTGCCAGCTCACCGCAGGGGGGGCCAGATACGCAGTATTTT. Its translation: CASSPQGGPDTQYF. The gene calls are TRBV18 and TRBJ2-3; the D call may be TRBD1 or TRBD2 (7 bases each). Germline V gene data show CDR1 as KGHSH and CDR2 as LQKENI. The CDR3 is 14 residues long. V was cut by 3 bases and J by 4 bases, with 11 bases left in between.